Reported below is one T cell receptor beta chain. The table came from immunoSEQ multiplex PCR; TCRdb's copy has only in-frame clones and leaves some out. The data show 300,000 to 400,000 clones, approximately 88% seen once. This entry belongs to a study of blood T cell repertoires in COVID-19. Study context: Sample material is recorded as cDNA or gDNA derived from T cells, B-cell-depleted T cells, or PBMCs.

Everyone who took part was roughly 18 to 90 years old, and they came from about 25 US areas. Researchers sorted participants into cohorts using their self-reported clinical history. Germline lookup yields CDR1 MNHEY and CDR2 SMNVEV (reference sequence). The CDR3 extends over 18 amino acids. V was pared by 5 bases and J by 0 bases, with 9 bases of the junction left unmatched. Sequencing was carried out using PBMCs or T cells enriched from blood (not recorded which). V usage is TRBV27 and J usage is TRBJ2-3; the match to TRBD2 covers 12 bases. This TCR derives from a man aged 25-45 years who had recovered from COVID-19. This CDR3 is CASSPLAGGSSSTDTQYF. Written as DNA, the CDR3 is TGTGCCAGCAGTCCACTAGCGGGGGGCTCCTCTAGCACAGATACGCAGTATTTT.